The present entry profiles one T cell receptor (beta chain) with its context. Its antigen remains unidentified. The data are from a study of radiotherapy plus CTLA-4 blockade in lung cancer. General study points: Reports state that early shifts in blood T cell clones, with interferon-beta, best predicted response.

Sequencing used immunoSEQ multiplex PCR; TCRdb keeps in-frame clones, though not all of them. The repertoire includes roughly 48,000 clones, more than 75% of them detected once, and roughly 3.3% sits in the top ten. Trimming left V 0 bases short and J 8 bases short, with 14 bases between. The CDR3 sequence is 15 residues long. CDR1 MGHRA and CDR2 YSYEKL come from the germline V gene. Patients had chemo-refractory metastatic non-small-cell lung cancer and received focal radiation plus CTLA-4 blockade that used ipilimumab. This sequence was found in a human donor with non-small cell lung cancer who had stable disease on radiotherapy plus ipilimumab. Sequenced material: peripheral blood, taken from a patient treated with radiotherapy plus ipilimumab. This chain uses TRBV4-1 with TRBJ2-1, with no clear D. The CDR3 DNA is TGCGCCAGCAGCCAAGACTTATCCCCCGGGTATGAGCAGTTCTTC. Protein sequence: CASSQDLSPGYEQFF.